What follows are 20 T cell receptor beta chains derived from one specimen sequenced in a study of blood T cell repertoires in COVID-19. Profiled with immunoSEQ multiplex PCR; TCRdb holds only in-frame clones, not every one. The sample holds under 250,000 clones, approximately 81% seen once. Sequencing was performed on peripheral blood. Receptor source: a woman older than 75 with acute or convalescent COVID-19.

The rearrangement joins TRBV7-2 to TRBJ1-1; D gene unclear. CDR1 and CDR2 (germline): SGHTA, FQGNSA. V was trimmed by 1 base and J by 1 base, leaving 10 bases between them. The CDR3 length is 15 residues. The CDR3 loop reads CASSLGGWGNTEAFF. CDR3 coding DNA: TGTGCCAGCAGCTTAGGAGGGTGGGGGAACACTGAAGCTTTCTTT. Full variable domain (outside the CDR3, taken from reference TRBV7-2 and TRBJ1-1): GAGVSQSPSNKVTEKGKDVELRCDPISGHTALYWYRQSLGQGLEFLIYFQGNSAPDKSGLPSDRFSAERTGGSVSTLTIQRTQQEDSAVYLCASSLGGWGNTEAFFGQGTRLTVV.

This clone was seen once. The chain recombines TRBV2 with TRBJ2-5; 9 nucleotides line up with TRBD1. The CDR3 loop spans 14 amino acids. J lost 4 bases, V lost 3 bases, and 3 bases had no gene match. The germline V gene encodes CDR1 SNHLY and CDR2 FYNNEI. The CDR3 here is CASSEDRGPETQYF. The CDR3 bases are TGTGCCAGCAGTGAGGACAGGGGTCCAGAGACCCAGTACTTC.

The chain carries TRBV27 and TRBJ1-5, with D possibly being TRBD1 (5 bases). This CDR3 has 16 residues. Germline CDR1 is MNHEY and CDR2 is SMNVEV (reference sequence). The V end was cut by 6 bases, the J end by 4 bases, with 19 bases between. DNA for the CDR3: TGTGCCAGCAGCCCAAGGGGTGGGGCGGAAAATCAGCCCCAGCATTTT. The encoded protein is CASSPRGGAENQPQHF.

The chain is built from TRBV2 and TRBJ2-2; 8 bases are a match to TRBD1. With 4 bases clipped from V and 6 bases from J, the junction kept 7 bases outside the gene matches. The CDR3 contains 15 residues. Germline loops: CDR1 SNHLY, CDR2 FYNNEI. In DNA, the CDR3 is TGTGCCAGCAGTGTAATAAGCAGGGGGCCCGGGGAGCTGTTTTTT. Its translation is CASSVISRGPGELFF.

The CDR3 sequence: CASSPLPGGRYNSPLHF. The DNA for the CDR3 is TGCGCCAGCAGCCCCCTCCCGGGGGGCAGGTATAATTCACCCCTCCACTTT. The chain has TRBV4-1 and TRBJ1-6, with a weak D call TRBD1 (6 bases). Germline values: CDR1 MGHRA, CDR2 YSYEKL. The CDR3 is made up of 17 amino acids. Trimming cost V 4 bases and J 4 bases, with 17 bases left between them.

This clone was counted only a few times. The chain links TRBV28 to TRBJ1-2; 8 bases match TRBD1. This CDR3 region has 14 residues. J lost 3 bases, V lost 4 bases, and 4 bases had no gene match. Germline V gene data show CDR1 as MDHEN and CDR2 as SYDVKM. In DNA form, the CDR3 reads TGTGCCAGCAGTTCAGGGGGCGCGGACTATGGCTACACCTTC. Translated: CASSSGGADYGYTF.

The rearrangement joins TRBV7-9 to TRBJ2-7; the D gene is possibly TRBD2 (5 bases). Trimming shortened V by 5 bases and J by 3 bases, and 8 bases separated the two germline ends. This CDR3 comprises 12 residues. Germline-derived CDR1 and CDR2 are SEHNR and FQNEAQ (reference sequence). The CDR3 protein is CASSPTSYEQYF. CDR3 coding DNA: TGTGCCAGCAGCCCCACTAGCTACGAGCAGTACTTC.

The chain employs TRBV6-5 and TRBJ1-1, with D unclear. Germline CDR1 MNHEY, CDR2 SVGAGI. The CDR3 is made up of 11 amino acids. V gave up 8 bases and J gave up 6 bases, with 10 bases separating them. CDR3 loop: CASQAQAEAFF. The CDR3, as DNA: TGTGCCAGCCAGGCTCAGGCTGAAGCTTTCTTT.

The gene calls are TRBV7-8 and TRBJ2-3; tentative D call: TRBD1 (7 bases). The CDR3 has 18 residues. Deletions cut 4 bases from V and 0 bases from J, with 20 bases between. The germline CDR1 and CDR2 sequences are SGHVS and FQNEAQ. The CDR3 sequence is CASSSTTRQGLSTDTQYF. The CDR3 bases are TGTGCCAGCAGCTCTACCACCCGACAGGGACTTAGCACAGATACGCAGTATTTT.

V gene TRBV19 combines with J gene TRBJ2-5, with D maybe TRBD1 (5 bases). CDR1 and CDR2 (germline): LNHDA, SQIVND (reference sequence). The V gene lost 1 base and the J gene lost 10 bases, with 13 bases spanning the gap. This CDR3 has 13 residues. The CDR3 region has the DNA TGTGCCAGTAGTATAGGGGCAGGGCTGGACCAGTACTTC. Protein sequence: CASSIGAGLDQYF.

Written as DNA, the CDR3 is TGTGCCAGCAGCCGAGCAGGGGATGGGACCGGGGAGCTGTTTTTT. It encodes CASSRAGDGTGELFF. The rearrangement joins TRBV7-3 to TRBJ2-2; D possibly corresponds to TRBD1 (6 bases). Germline assignment: CDR1 SGHTA and CDR2 FQGTGA. This CDR3 region has 15 residues. Trimming removed 5 bases at V and 5 bases at J, with 15 bases between. The full variable domain, with the rest looked up from reference TRBV7-3 and TRBJ2-2, is GAGVSQTPSNKVTEKGKYVELRCDPISGHTALYWYRQSLGQGPEFLIYFQGTGAADDSGLPNDRFFAVRPEGSVSTLKIQRTERGDSAVYLCASSRAGDGTGELFFGEGSRLTVL.

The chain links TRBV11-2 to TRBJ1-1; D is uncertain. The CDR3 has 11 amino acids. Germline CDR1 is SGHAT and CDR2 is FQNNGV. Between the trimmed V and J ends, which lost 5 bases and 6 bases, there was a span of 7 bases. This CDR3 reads CASSITAEAFF. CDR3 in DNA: TGTGCCAGCAGCATCACAGCTGAAGCTTTCTTT.

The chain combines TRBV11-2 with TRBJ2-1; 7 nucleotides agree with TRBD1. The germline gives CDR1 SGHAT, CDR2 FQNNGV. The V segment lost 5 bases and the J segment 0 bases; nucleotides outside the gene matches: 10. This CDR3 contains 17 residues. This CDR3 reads CASSPRLGQISYNEQFF. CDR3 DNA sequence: TGTGCCAGCAGCCCCAGACTGGGACAGATCTCCTACAATGAGCAGTTCTTC.

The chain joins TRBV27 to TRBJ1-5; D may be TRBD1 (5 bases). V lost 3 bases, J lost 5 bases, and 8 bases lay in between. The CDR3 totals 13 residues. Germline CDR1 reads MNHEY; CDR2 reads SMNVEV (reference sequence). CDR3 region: CASSLWGDQPQHF. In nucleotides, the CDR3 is TGTGCCAGCAGTTTGTGGGGCGATCAGCCCCAGCATTTT.

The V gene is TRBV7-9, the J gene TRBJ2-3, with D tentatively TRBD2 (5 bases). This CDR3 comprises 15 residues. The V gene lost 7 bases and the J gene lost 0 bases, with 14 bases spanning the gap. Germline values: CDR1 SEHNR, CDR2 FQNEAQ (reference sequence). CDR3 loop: CASNKGRTSTDTQYF. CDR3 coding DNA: TGTGCCAGCAACAAAGGGAGAACTAGCACAGATACGCAGTATTTT. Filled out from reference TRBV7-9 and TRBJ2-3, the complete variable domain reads DTGVSQNPRHKITKRGQNVTFRCDPISEHNRLYWYRQTLGQGPEFLTYFQNEAQLEKSRLLSDRFSAERPKGSFSTLEIQRTEQGDSAMYLCASNKGRTSTDTQYFGPGTRLTVL.

CDR3 nucleotide sequence: TGTGCCAGCAGCTTAGCCCGGGGGGGGTCAGATACGCAGTATTTT. This codes for CASSLARGGSDTQYF. V gene TRBV11-2 combines with J gene TRBJ2-3, with 8 bases aligning to TRBD2. This CDR3 is 15 amino acids long. CDR1 and CDR2 from the germline V gene are SGHAT and FQNNGV. V dropped 1 base and J dropped 4; count of bases not matched to a gene: 4.

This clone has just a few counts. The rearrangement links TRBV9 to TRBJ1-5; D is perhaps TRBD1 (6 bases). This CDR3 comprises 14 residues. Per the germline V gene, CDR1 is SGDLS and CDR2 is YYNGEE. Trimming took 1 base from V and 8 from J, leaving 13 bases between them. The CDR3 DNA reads TGTGCCAGCAGCGTATCAGGGGTTAAGGAGCCCCAGCATTTT. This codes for CASSVSGVKEPQHF. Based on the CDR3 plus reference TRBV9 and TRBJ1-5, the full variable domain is DSGVTQTPKHLITATGQRVTLRCSPRSGDLSVYWYQQSLDQGLQFLIQYYNGEERAKGNILERFSAQQFPDLHSELNLSSLELGDSALYFCASSVSGVKEPQHFGDGTRLSIL.

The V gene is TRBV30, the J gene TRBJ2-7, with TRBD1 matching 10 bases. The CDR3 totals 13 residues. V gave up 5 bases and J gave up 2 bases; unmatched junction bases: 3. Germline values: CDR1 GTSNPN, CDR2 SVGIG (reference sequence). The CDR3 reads CAWDRGPPYEQYF. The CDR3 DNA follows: TGTGCCTGGGACAGGGGGCCGCCCTACGAGCAGTACTTC.

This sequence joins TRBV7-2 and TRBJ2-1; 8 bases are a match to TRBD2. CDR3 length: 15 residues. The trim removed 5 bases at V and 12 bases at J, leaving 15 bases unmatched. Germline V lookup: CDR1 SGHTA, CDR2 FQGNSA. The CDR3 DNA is TGTGCCAGCAGCGCGGAGCTAGCGGGTTGGGAACGGCAGTTCTTC. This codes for CASSAELAGWERQFF.

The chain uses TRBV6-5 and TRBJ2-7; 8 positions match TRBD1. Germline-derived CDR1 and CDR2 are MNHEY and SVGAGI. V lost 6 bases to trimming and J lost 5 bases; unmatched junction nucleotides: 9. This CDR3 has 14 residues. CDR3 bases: TGTGCCAGCAGGGTTACAGGGGGTCGAGACGAGCAGTACTTC. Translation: CASRVTGGRDEQYF.